This T cell receptor (beta chain) is from a study of OX40 agonist ivuxolimab in advanced cancers. Findings and limits, study-wide: Nonresponders, in some cases, also had low normalized T-cell clonal expansion.

Germline V gene lookup returns CDR1 MDHEN and CDR2 SYDVKM. This CDR3 is 12 amino acids long. V gave up 7 bases and J gave up 5 bases, with 9 bases separating them. There are a few counts of this clone. The antigen remains undetermined. Profiling relied on immunoSEQ multiplex PCR, and the TCRdb table lists in-frame clones only, not all of them. This sample carries roughly 86,000 clones, roughly 92% of them seen once, and the ten largest clones take approximately 2.9%. The receptor was isolated from an adult with an advanced solid tumor such as melanoma, head and neck, liver or kidney cancer. The input for sequencing was CD4+ or CD8+ T cells sorted from blood, taken in a trial of the OX40 agonist ivuxolimab. This rearrangement joins TRBV28 to TRBJ1-5; D possibly corresponds to TRBD1 (6 bases). The CDR3 bases are TGTGCCAGCAACAGGGATGATCAGCCCCAGCATTTT. Its translation is CASNRDDQPQHF.